Listed here is a single T cell receptor beta chain. Then a second PCR, running about 6 to 12 cycles, was carried out with a sample-barcoded 5' primer and a J-beta primer mix. TCRdb recomputed calls from the 5' RACE reads with MiXCR, one row per CDR3 protein. This table has more than 500,000 distinct CDR3 sequences, roughly 28% appearing once. From germline, CDR1 is SQVTM and CDR2 ANQGSEA. With 7 bases removed from V and 1 base from J, the gap between germline ends came to 10 bases. This CDR3 has 12 amino acids. These data come from a study of blood T cells in healthy people across ages. This sequence was found in an older woman in good health. The sequenced sample was blood. The chain recombines TRBV29-1 with TRBJ1-1; a weak D match, TRBD1 (6 bases). In DNA, the CDR3 is TGCAGCGCTTTCAGGGGGAACACTGAAGCTTTCTTT. Protein sequence: CSAFRGNTEAFF. Full variable domain (outside the CDR3, taken from reference TRBV29-1 and TRBJ1-1): SAVISQKPSRDICQRGTSLTIQCQVDSQVTMMFWYRQQPGQSLTLIATANQGSEATYESGFVIDKFPISRPNLTFSTLTVSNMSPEDSSIYLCSAFRGNTEAFFGQGTRLTVV.